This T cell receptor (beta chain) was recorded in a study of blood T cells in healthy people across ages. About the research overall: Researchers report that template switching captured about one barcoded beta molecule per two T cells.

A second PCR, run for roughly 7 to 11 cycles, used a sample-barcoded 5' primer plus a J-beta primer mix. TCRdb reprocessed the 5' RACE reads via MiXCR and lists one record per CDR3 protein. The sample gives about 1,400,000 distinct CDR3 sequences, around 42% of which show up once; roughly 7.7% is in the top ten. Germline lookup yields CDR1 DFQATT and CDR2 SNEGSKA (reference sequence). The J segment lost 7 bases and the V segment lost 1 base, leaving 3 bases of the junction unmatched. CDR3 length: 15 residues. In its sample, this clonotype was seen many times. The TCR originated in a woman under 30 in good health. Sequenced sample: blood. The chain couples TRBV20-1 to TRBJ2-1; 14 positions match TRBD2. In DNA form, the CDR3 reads TGCAGTGCTAGAGTTGGGACTAGCGGGGGTAATGAGCAGTTCTTC. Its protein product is CSARVGTSGGNEQFF.